These 16 T cell receptor beta chains share one sample of origin, sequenced in a study of radiotherapy plus CTLA-4 blockade in lung cancer. Measured with immunoSEQ multiplex PCR; TCRdb has only the in-frame clones, and not every one. In the table there are 120,000 or so clones, nearly 80% of which are singletons. Sequenced material: peripheral blood, taken from a patient treated with radiotherapy plus ipilimumab. These receptors were obtained from a human donor with non-small cell lung cancer who had a partial response to radiotherapy plus ipilimumab.

This chain links TRBV4-1 with TRBJ2-2, with 7 bases fitting TRBD1. This CDR3 spans 17 amino acids. After removal of 5 bases from V and 0 bases from J, the junction contained 9 bases not matched to a gene. The germline V gene encodes CDR1 MGHRA and CDR2 YSYEKL. The CDR3 coding sequence is TGCGCCAGCAGCACGACAGGGCAGGGGGCGAACACCGGGGAGCTGTTTTTT. This sequence encodes CASSTTGQGANTGELFF.

The chain combines TRBV4-3 with TRBJ2-1; 11 bases align to TRBD2. The CDR3 runs to 15 residues. V gave up 4 bases and J gave up 4 bases; unmatched junction bases: 3. The germline V gene encodes CDR1 LGHNA and CDR2 YSLEER. In DNA form, the CDR3 reads TGCGCCAGCAGCCCCTTAGCGGGAGGGTACAATGAGCAGTTCTTC. Translation gives CASSPLAGGYNEQFF.

V is TRBV28 and J is TRBJ2-5; D not certain. Trimming stripped 5 bases from V and 0 bases from J, with 7 bases between. The CDR3 runs to 13 residues. Germline CDR1 is MDHEN and CDR2 is SYDVKM. As DNA, the CDR3 is TGTGCCAGCAGTATAGTGTACCAAGAGACCCAGTACTTC. Amino acid sequence: CASSIVYQETQYF.

The chain employs TRBV4-1 and TRBJ2-1, with TRBD2 matching 11 bases. There are 16 residues in the CDR3. The J segment lost 8 bases and the V segment lost 4 bases, leaving 10 bases of the junction unmatched. The germline CDR1 and CDR2 sequences are MGHRA and YSYEKL. CDR3 bases: TGCGCCAGCAGCCGGACCGTAGCGGGAGGGCCCTATGAGCAGTTCTTC. Translated: CASSRTVAGGPYEQFF.

The chain carries TRBV7-9 and TRBJ1-5; TRBD1 might be the D (6 bases). The V gene lost 5 bases and the J gene lost 1 base, with 12 bases spanning the gap. The CDR3 extends over 15 amino acids. Germline V lookup: CDR1 SEHNR, CDR2 FQNEAQ (reference sequence). The CDR3 here is CASSAGDFSNQPQHF. In nucleotides, the CDR3 is TGTGCCAGCAGCGCAGGGGATTTCAGCAATCAGCCCCAGCATTTT.

The chain uses TRBV4-2 and TRBJ2-1, with a weak D call TRBD2 (6 bases). Trimming pared 4 bases from V and 8 bases from J, leaving 6 bases between. Germline values: CDR1 LGHNA, CDR2 YNFKEQ. The CDR3 is 11 amino acids. CDR3 loop: CASSRGDEQFF. The CDR3 bases are TGTGCCAGCAGCCGGGGGGATGAGCAGTTCTTC.

The chain is built from TRBV6-1 and TRBJ2-3; possible D gene TRBD1, 5 bases. This CDR3 is 13 amino acids long. V gave up 9 bases and J gave up 0 bases, with 10 bases separating them. CDR1 and CDR2 (germline): MNHNS, SASEGT. The CDR3 bases are TGTGCCAGTTACAGGACGAGCACAGATACGCAGTATTTT. This gives the protein CASYRTSTDTQYF.

The gene calls are TRBV4-3 and TRBJ1-6; D might be TRBD1 (5 bases). CDR1 and CDR2 from the germline V gene are LGHNA and YSLEER. V was trimmed by 3 bases and J by 4 bases, leaving 13 bases between them. CDR3 length: 16 residues. The CDR3 protein is CASSHGTSTYNSPLHF. The DNA of the CDR3 is TGCGCCAGCAGCCATGGGACTTCTACTTATAATTCACCCCTCCACTTT.

This clone was recorded once. The chain carries TRBV28 and TRBJ2-7; perhaps TRBD2 as D (6 bases). The V and J ends lost 7 bases and 3 bases respectively, with 13 bases between them. CDR3 length: 13 residues. CDR1 MDHEN and CDR2 SYDVKM come from the germline V gene. The CDR3 DNA reads as TGTGCCAGCAAGGGCCGAGCGGGCTACGAGCAGTACGTC. Its protein product is CASKGRAGYEQYV.

CDR3 sequence reads: CASSPQDRGYGYTF. The CDR3 coding sequence is TGTGCCAGCAGTCCCCAGGACAGGGGCTATGGCTACACCTTC. The V call is TRBV2, the J call TRBJ1-2; 9 bases fit TRBD1. The length of the CDR3 is 14 residues. Germline V gives CDR1 SNHLY, CDR2 FYNNEI. V was pared by 5 bases and J by 4 bases, with 5 bases of the junction left unmatched.

This chain connects TRBV5-1 to TRBJ2-3; no firm D call. V was trimmed by 0 bases and J by 8 bases, leaving 7 bases between them. Germline V gene sequence: CDR1 SGHRS, CDR2 YFSETQ. This CDR3 is built from 12 residues. For the CDR3, the DNA is TGCGCCAGCAGCTTGGACATCCTTACGCAGTATTTT. Protein product: CASSLDILTQYF.

This chain joins TRBV28 and TRBJ1-2; TRBD1 agrees at 8 bases. The CDR3 has 16 amino acids. Germline V gives CDR1 MDHEN, CDR2 SYDVKM. J gave up 3 bases and V 4 bases, and 10 bases lay outside the gene matches. The chain's CDR3 is CASSSTQPGQDYGYTF. CDR3 DNA: TGTGCCAGCAGTTCGACTCAACCGGGACAGGACTATGGCTACACCTTC.

This chain uses TRBV6-1 with TRBJ2-7, with 7 bases aligning to TRBD2. This CDR3 is 14 amino acids long. Trimming took 7 bases from V and 1 from J; bases not matched to a gene: 7. In germline, CDR1 is MNHNS, CDR2 SASEGT. The CDR3 DNA sequence: TGTGCCAGCAACCCGGGACTACTTTCCTACGAGCAGTACTTC. Translated: CASNPGLLSYEQYF.

This chain uses TRBV4-1 with TRBJ2-2, with TRBD1 identical over 12 bases. With V trimmed by 3 bases and J by 7 bases, 12 bases remained unmatched. Germline V gene data show CDR1 as MGHRA and CDR2 as YSYEKL. The CDR3 contains 18 residues. CDR3 bases: TGCGCCAGCAGCCAGAGACCGGGACAGGGGGCAAAAGGCGGGGAGCTGTTTTTT. Translating it yields CASSQRPGQGAKGGELFF.

The J gene is TRBJ2-2, the V gene TRBV9; 9 bases fit TRBD1. J lost 4 bases, V lost 2 bases, and 6 bases had no gene match. The germline gives CDR1 SGDLS, CDR2 YYNGEE. CDR3 size: 16 residues. The CDR3 coding sequence is TGTGCCAGCAGCGTCGGAACAGGGGGCATCACCGGGGAGCTGTTTTTT. It is translated as CASSVGTGGITGELFF. Combining the CDR3 with reference TRBV9 and TRBJ2-2 gives the whole variable domain DSGVTQTPKHLITATGQRVTLRCSPRSGDLSVYWYQQSLDQGLQFLIQYYNGEERAKGNILERFSAQQFPDLHSELNLSSLELGDSALYFCASSVGTGGITGELFFGEGSRLTVL.

The CDR3 loop is CASSLQDRGDTQYF. The CDR3 DNA reads as TGTGCCAGCAGCTTACAGGACAGGGGAGATACGCAGTATTTT. V gene TRBV11-1 combines with J gene TRBJ2-3; 9 bases line up with TRBD1. The germline V gene has CDR1 SGHAT and CDR2 FQDESV (reference sequence). CDR3 length equals 14 residues. With 2 bases clipped from V and 5 bases from J, the junction kept 2 bases outside the gene matches. The full variable domain, completed using reference TRBV11-1 and TRBJ2-3, is EAEVAQSPRYKITEKSQAVAFWCDPISGHATLYWYRQILGQGPELLVQFQDESVVDDSQLPKDRFSAERLKGVDSTLKIQPAELGDSAMYLCASSLQDRGDTQYFGPGTRLTVL.